These 14 T cell receptor beta chains were sequenced from one sample in a study of cytomegalovirus exposure and HLA in healthy donors. The study ran its PCR with 60 Vbeta and 13 Jbeta primers. The assay was immunoSEQ multiplex PCR, and TCRdb's table has in-frame clones only and misses some. The table lists 58,000 or so clones, approximately 71% of them singletons. The specimen was PBMCs. Receptors originate from a woman aged 40-49 years in good health and CMV-seropositive.

V is TRBV27 and J is TRBJ2-1, with TRBD1 matching 9 bases. The CDR3 is made up of 15 amino acids. CDR1 is MNHEY and CDR2 is SMNVEV in the germline V gene (reference sequence). Trimming at V came to 6 bases and at J to 4 bases, leaving 7 bases not matched to a gene. In nucleotides, the CDR3 is TGTGCCAGCAGCCAACCGGGACAGGGTTACAATGAGCAGTTCTTC. This codes for CASSQPGQGYNEQFF.

This chain connects TRBV19 to TRBJ1-3, with D possibly being TRBD1 (5 bases). The CDR3 covers 13 residues. Per the germline V gene, CDR1 is LNHDA and CDR2 is SQIVND (reference sequence). V gave up 8 bases and J gave up 0 bases, with 8 bases separating them. The CDR3 is CASRGVSGNTIYF. The CDR3 DNA reads as TGTGCCAGTCGGGGGGTCTCTGGAAACACCATATATTTT.

The CDR3 DNA follows: TGTGCCAGCAGCTCGGACAGGGAGGGGACAGATACGCAGTATTTT. Protein: CASSSDREGTDTQYF. This chain links TRBV13 with TRBJ2-3; tentatively, D is TRBD1 (8 bases). Germline V gene data show CDR1 as PRHDT and CDR2 as FYEKMQ (reference sequence). Trimming left V 4 bases short and J 3 bases short, with 14 bases between. The CDR3 length is 15 residues.

The chain is built from TRBV30 and TRBJ2-7; the D gene is possibly TRBD1 (6 bases). Germline-derived CDR1 and CDR2 are GTSNPN and SVGIG (reference sequence). V lost 2 bases and J 6 bases, leaving 14 bases between the germline ends. CDR3 length: 13 amino acids. Here the CDR3 reads CAWSTTGNGEQYF. CDR3 nucleotide sequence: TGTGCCTGGAGTACCACAGGGAATGGCGAGCAGTACTTC.

J is TRBJ2-1 and V is TRBV5-1; 12 bases are shared with TRBD2. Germline V gene sequence: CDR1 SGHRS, CDR2 YFSETQ. J gave up 5 bases and V 4 bases, and 4 bases lay outside the gene matches. CDR3 size: 15 residues. The CDR3 bases are TGCGCCAGCAGCGAACTAGCGGGGGGTGACAATGAGCAGTTCTTC. It specifies CASSELAGGDNEQFF.

V is TRBV30 and J is TRBJ2-3; 8 bases align to TRBD1. This CDR3 contains 14 residues. CDR1 and CDR2 (germline): GTSNPN, SVGIG (reference sequence). The J segment lost 9 bases and the V segment lost 0 bases, leaving 8 bases of the junction unmatched. DNA for the CDR3: TGTGCCTGGAGTGTACCCGGACAGGGATCGACGCAGTATTTT. It is translated as CAWSVPGQGSTQYF.

In the case of this clone: No conserved phenylalanine or tryptophan ends this CDR3, so it is likely a read error. It is unclear where the CDR3 begins or ends on the DNA, so no DNA is shown, and the CDR3 is as TCRdb lists it. The chain recombines TRBV6-1 with TRBJ2-3; TRBD2 reflects the table's D call only, with no check against the DNA. Germline V gene data show CDR1 as MNHNS and CDR2 as SASEGT. The CDR3 spans 15 amino acids, including both terminal residues. This CDR3 reads CASSEYGIGTSGGVI.

The CDR3 protein is CSVEGEAFF. CDR3 DNA: TGCAGCGTTGAAGGTGAGGCTTTCTTT. The chain recombines TRBV29-1 with TRBJ1-1, with D hard to call. This CDR3 has 9 residues. Germline-derived CDR1 and CDR2 are SQVTM and ANQGSEA. Trimming stripped 1 base from V and 11 bases from J, with 5 bases between.

This chain connects TRBV28 to TRBJ1-6; 12 nucleotides line up with TRBD1. Germline CDR1 MDHEN, CDR2 SYDVKM. CDR3 length: 19 residues. The V segment lost 3 bases and the J segment 1 base; nucleotides outside the gene matches: 7. The CDR3: CASSFYPGQGASYNSPLHF. The CDR3 DNA is TGTGCCAGCAGTTTTTATCCGGGACAGGGGGCGTCCTATAATTCACCCCTCCACTTT.

The gene calls are TRBV6-1 and TRBJ2-7; tentatively, D is TRBD2 (7 bases). This CDR3 is 16 amino acids long. V was trimmed by 3 bases and J by 0 bases, leaving 15 bases between them. The germline V gene has CDR1 MNHNS and CDR2 SASEGT. The CDR3 DNA sequence: TGTGCCAGCAGTGACCCTAGCGGAGGGGGCTCCTACGAGCAGTACTTC. The encoded protein is CASSDPSGGGSYEQYF.

The count of this clone is one. The chain joins TRBV6-6 to TRBJ1-3, with D uncertain. The CDR3 sequence is 15 residues long. With 0 bases removed from V and 0 bases from J, the gap between germline ends came to 6 bases. CDR1 and CDR2 from the germline V gene are MNHNY and SVGAGI (reference sequence). The CDR3 here is CASSYSHVSGNTIYF. In DNA form, the CDR3 reads TGTGCCAGCAGTTACTCACACGTCTCTGGAAACACCATATATTTT.

V is TRBV27 and J is TRBJ1-1; no clear D gene. Germline values: CDR1 MNHEY, CDR2 SMNVEV (reference sequence). V lost 6 bases, J lost 1 base, and 12 bases lay in between. The CDR3 consists of 14 residues. The CDR3 sequence: CASSFGESNTEAFF. The CDR3 DNA follows: TGTGCCAGCAGCTTCGGGGAATCGAACACTGAAGCTTTCTTT.

The gene calls are TRBV7-9 and TRBJ1-5, with D tentatively TRBD1 (6 bases). The CDR3 length is 14 residues. Per the germline V gene, CDR1 is SEHNR and CDR2 is FQNEAQ (reference sequence). The V end was cut by 5 bases, the J end by 5 bases, with 13 bases between. CDR3 protein: CASSLQTGDQPQHF. CDR3 in DNA: TGTGCCAGCAGCCTCCAGACAGGAGATCAGCCCCAGCATTTT.

There are a few counts of this clone. The chain combines TRBV19 with TRBJ1-6; TRBD1 is a possible D gene (5 bases). V was pared by 4 bases and J by 10 bases, with 14 bases between. Per the germline V gene, CDR1 is LNHDA and CDR2 is SQIVND (reference sequence). The CDR3 runs 14 residues. The CDR3: CASSTDYPGSPLHF. CDR3 DNA: TGTGCCAGTAGTACAGATTATCCAGGGTCACCCCTCCACTTT.